Listed below are T cell receptor beta chains from one sample, sequenced in a study of T-cell memory formation after mild COVID-19. TCRdb fed the 5' RACE reads into MiXCR, producing one record per CDR3 protein. The profile covers about 430,000 distinct CDR3 sequences, with around 24% appearing a single time and around 8.8% taken by the ten largest. Sequenced material: PBMCs or a T cell subset sorted from them (not recorded which). All receptors derive from an adult woman who had mild COVID-19 (a few samples of this study predate the infection). Cell type and time point are not known. Each CDR3 is given without its conserved first and last residue.

v_call	j_call	cdr3_aa
TRBV27	TRBJ2-1	ASATLAGGWNEQF
TRBV7-8	TRBJ2-5	ASSDRQGVRETQY
TRBV7-9	TRBJ2-1	ASSPPASTPYNEQF
TRBV5-1	TRBJ1-1	ATSTGGPNTEAF
TRBV7-2	TRBJ2-1	ASSLGLVSYNEQF
TRBV20-1	TRBJ2-3	SAPGLAGGPTDTQY
TRBV10-3	TRBJ1-1	AISGGEVGTHTEAF
TRBV3-1	TRBJ1-5	ASSQDSGPRGNQPQH
TRBV15	TRBJ2-2	ATSRDVLRGYTGELF
TRBV15	TRBJ1-2	ATSIGAAGEKYGYT
TRBV5-5	TRBJ2-7	ASSPSGGSSYEQY
TRBV5-1	TRBJ1-5	ASPVGDSNQPQH
TRBV6-2/TRBV6-3	TRBJ1-1	ASSYPLFRDNSEAF
TRBV7-6	TRBJ2-1	ASSLAGTSPYNEQF
TRBV20-1	TRBJ2-1	SARPWTSSYNEQF
TRBV5-1	TRBJ1-6	ASNENPGGSSYNSPLH
TRBV5-1	TRBJ1-2	ASSFDRGVNYGYT
TRBV7-3	TRBJ2-2	ASSPGTGRAGELF
TRBV3-1	TRBJ2-1	ASRPGQLYNEQF
TRBV10-3	TRBJ2-1	AISESSSGRLSSYNEQF
TRBV4-1	TRBJ1-1	ASSQVDTRGTEAF
TRBV24-1	TRBJ1-2	ATSDSGTERV
TRBV20-1	TRBJ1-1	SARDFYGAEAF
TRBV7-2	TRBJ2-2	ASSSRSTSGRARSTGELF
TRBV6-5	TRBJ2-3	ASSAPSPKPSTDTQY
TRBV7-3	TRBJ2-1	ASSPYLAGEQF
TRBV19	TRBJ1-2	ASSITGGLYGYT
TRBV6-5	TRBJ2-2	ASRPWQPSNTGELF
TRBV7-2	TRBJ2-1	ASSLEGAGGSYNEQF
TRBV5-5	TRBJ2-3	ASSLAGGLSSGTDTQY
TRBV2	TRBJ2-5	ASSEGSGAQETQY
TRBV7-9	TRBJ2-3	ASSTGPQTQY
TRBV4-2	TRBJ2-7	ASSQGIYVAGGPIGYSYEQY
TRBV2	TRBJ1-2	ASSDHRRMGGYT
TRBV4-1	TRBJ1-6	ASSQEPTGQGILPLH
TRBV7-6	TRBJ2-6	ASSFQGRIGANVLT
TRBV18	TRBJ1-3	ASSPTSANGNTIY
TRBV4-2	TRBJ1-4	ASSQDRQGGEKLF
TRBV11-2	TRBJ1-3	ASSQSPRNTIY
TRBV9	TRBJ2-1	ASSRIRESHNEQF
TRBV18	TRBJ2-5	ASSPPKGAAGETQY
TRBV12-3/TRBV12-4	TRBJ2-3	ASRPARDTQY
TRBV7-2	TRBJ2-7	ASSLGDRGVQY
TRBV5-1	TRBJ2-2	ASSLPELHTGELF
TRBV15	TRBJ1-4	ATSGRQGGNEKLF
TRBV20-1	TRBJ2-7	SASSGPRHDEQY
TRBV7-9	TRBJ2-5	ASSLDRVTQETQY